A selection of T cell receptor beta chains follows, all from one sample in a study of blood T cell repertoires in COVID-19. Sequenced by immunoSEQ multiplex PCR; TCRdb stores in-frame clones only, minus some. Of 310,000 or so clones listed, roughly 85% are singletons. The sequenced sample was PBMCs or T cells enriched from blood (not recorded which). The receptors come from a woman in her twenties or thirties who had recovered from COVID-19. The conserved cysteine and the conserved F or W are not part of the CDR3 here. The D gene is left open where the match is weak. The size entry is marked missing in some rows and otherwise reads once, few, many or a size class.

TRBD2,TRBJ2-7,TRBV4-3,.,ASSQMRGSSYEQY
.,TRBJ1-1,TRBV30,once,AWGRRGAEAF
.,TRBJ2-7,TRBV5-1,.,ASSLNDIYEQY
.,TRBJ1-2,TRBV6-5,.,ASSHPGYGYT
TRBD1,TRBJ2-7,TRBV19,.,ASSRIDRVHEQY
.,TRBJ1-5,TRBV19,few,ASSTGGPNQPQH
TRBD1,TRBJ1-6,TRBV5-1,.,ASSSLTGGTSPLH
.,TRBJ1-1,TRBV4-1,.,ASRGGRDEAF
.,TRBJ2-1,TRBV9,.,ASSVDFYNEQF
.,TRBJ2-2,TRBV21-1,.,ASSHRGSRAGELF
TRBD1,TRBJ2-3,TRBV9,.,ASSVGSGTGADTQY
.,TRBJ1-3,TRBV5-4,few,ASSLGQVSGNTIY
.,TRBJ1-1,TRBV3-1/TRBV3-2,.,ASSQAGDTEAF
.,TRBJ1-5,TRBV19,.,ASSIRAGLNQPQH
.,TRBJ2-5,TRBV27,.,ASSLGGRAQETQY
.,TRBJ1-2,TRBV7-8,.,ASSPGQNYGYT
.,TRBJ1-1,TRBV27,.,ASSFKDWATTEAF
TRBD1,TRBJ2-7,TRBV7-2,.,ASSLTGEGLYEQY
.,TRBJ1-5,TRBV21-1,once,ASSNHKGGRGLPQH
.,TRBJ1-2,TRBV4-3,.,ASSQVGAGGGYT
.,TRBJ2-7,TRBV2,.,ASNPGSSYEQY
TRBD2,TRBJ2-2,TRBV19,.,ASNKRGATGELF
.,TRBJ1-2,TRBV12-5,few,ASGFPALGQKANYGYT
TRBD1,TRBJ1-4,TRBV30,.,AWNRDRGLSNEKLF